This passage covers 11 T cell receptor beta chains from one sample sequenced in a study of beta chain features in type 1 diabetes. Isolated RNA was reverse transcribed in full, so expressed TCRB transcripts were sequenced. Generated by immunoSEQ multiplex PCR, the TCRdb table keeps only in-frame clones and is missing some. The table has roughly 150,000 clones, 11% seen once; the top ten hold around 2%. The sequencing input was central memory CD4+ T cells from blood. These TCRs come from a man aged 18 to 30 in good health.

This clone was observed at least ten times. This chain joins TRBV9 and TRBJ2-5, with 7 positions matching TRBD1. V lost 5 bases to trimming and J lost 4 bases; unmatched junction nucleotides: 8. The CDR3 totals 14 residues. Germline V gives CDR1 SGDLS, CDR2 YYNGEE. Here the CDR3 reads CASSSTGVGETQYF. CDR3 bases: TGTGCCAGCAGTTCTACAGGGGTAGGAGAGACCCAGTACTTC.

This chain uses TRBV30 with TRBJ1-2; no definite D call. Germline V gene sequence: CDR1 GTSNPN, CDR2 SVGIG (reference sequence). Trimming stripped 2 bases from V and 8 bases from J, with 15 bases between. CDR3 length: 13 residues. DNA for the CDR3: TGTGCCTGGAGTATCGCAGGCCCTCGGGGCTACACCTTC. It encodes CAWSIAGPRGYTF.

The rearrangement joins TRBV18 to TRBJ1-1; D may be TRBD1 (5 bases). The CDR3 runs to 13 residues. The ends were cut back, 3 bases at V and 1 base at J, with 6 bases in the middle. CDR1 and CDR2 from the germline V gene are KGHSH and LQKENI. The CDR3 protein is CASSPGGNTEAFF. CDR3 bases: TGTGCCAGCTCACCGGGGGGGAACACTGAAGCTTTCTTT.

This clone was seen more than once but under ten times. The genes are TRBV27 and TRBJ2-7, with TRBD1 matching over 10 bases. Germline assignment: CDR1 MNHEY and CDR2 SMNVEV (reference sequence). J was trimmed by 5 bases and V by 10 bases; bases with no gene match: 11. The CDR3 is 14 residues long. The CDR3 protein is CATQRQGAKNEQYF. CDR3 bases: TGTGCCACCCAACGACAGGGGGCAAAAAACGAGCAGTACTTC.

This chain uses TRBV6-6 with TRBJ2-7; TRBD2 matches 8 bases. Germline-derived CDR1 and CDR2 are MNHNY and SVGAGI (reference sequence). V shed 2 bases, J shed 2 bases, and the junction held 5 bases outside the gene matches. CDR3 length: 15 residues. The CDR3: CASSYPSGSTYEQYF. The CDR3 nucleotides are TGTGCCAGCAGTTACCCAAGCGGGAGTACCTACGAGCAGTACTTC.

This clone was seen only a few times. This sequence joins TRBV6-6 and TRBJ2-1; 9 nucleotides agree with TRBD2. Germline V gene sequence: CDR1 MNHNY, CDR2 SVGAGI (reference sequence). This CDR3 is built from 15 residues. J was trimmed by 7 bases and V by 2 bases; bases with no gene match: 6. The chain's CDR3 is CASSYGAGGMNEQFF. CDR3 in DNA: TGTGCCAGCAGTTACGGTGCGGGAGGGATGAATGAGCAGTTCTTC.

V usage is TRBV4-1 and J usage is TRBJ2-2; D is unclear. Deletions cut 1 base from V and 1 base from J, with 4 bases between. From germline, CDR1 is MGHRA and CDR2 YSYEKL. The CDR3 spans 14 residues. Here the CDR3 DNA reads TGCGCCAGCAGCCAAGGAGAGAACACCGGGGAGCTGTTTTTT. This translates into CASSQGENTGELFF.

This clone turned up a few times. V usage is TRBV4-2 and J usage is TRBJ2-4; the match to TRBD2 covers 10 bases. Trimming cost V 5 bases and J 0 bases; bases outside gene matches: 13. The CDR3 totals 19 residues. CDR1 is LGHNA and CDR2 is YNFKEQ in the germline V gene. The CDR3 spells CASSLAGVTSGIAKNIQYF. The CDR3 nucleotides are TGTGCCAGCAGCTTGGCCGGAGTAACTAGCGGGATAGCCAAAAACATTCAGTACTTC.

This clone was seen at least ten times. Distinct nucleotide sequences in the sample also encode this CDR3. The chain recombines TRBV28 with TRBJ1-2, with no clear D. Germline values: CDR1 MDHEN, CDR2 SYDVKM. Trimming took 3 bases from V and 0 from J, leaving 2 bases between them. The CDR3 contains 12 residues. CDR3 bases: TGTGCCAGCAGTTTGTCTAACTATGGCTACACCTTC. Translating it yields CASSLSNYGYTF.

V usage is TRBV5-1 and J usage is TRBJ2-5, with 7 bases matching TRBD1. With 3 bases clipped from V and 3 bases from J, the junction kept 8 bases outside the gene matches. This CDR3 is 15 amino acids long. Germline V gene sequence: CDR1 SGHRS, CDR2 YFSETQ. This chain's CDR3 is CASSSGDSLKETQYF. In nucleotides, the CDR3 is TGCGCCAGCAGCTCAGGGGACAGCCTTAAAGAGACCCAGTACTTC.

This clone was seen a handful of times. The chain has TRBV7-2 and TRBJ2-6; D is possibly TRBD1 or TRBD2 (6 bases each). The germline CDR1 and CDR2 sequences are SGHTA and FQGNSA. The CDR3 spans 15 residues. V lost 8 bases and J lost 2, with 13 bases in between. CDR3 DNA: TGTGCCAGCTTTTTGGGGGGCGCTGGGGCCAACGTCCTGACTTTC. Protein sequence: CASFLGGAGANVLTF.